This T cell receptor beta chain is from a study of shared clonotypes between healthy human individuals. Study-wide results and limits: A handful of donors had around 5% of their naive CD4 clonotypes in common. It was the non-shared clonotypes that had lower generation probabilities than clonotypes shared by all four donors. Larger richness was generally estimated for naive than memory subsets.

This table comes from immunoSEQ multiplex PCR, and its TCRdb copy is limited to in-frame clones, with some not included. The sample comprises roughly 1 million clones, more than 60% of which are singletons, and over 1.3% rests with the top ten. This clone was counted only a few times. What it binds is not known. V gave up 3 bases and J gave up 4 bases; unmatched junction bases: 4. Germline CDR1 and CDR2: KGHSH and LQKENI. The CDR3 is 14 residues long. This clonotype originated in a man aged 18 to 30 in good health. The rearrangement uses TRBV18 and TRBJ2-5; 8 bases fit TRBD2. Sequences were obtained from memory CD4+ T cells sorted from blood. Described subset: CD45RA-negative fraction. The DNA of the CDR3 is TGTGCCAGCTCACCGGCGGGGGGAATAGAGACCCAGTACTTC. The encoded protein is CASSPAGGIETQYF.